This TCR beta chain came from a study of regulatory T cells in long-lasting Graves disease (dated by TCRdb to the early 2020s). Regarding the research as a whole: Persistent Graves' disease meant more than 5 years of antithyroid drug treatment with TSH receptor autoantibodies that stayed positive. TCR sequencing covered around 13 persistent and 20 newly diagnosed Graves' disease patients, 33 samples in total. The study took place in China and was registered as a clinical trial. Persistent Graves' disease patients were compared with newly diagnosed Graves' disease patients by peripheral blood TCR sequencing and RNA sequencing. On average, persistent Graves' disease patients in the clinical cohort had been on antithyroid drugs for around ten years.

What the study reported, not specific to this receptor: Sequencing and analysis were limited to the TCR beta chain. TRBV28, TRBJ1-2 and TRBJ2-5 were preferentially used in persistent disease, while TRBV20-1 and TRBJ2-1 were favored in newly diagnosed disease. The small sample size was acknowledged by the authors as a limitation that may reduce accuracy. Peripheral blood alone was examined, since thyroid tissue, which constituted the primary lesion, could not be accessed. A larger number of public clonotypes was shared among persistent patients (approximately 2,600) than among newly diagnosed patients (about 990). Persistent Graves' disease patients showed lower TCR Shannon entropy and fewer highly expanded clones than newly diagnosed patients, suggesting clonal expansion.

The time point label, read with the paper, signifies: persistent/refractory GD, antithyroid drugs over 5 years with positive TRAb. RNA was extracted from PBMCs in TRIzol for both TCR sequencing and RNA sequencing. The diagnosis of Graves' disease followed American Thyroid Association guidelines. Patients were recruited from an endocrinology department in Xi'an, China. Each patient gave 8.5 to 9.5 milliliters of peripheral blood, collected in an EDTA anticoagulant tube. Ficoll Paque Plus density gradient separation was used to isolate PBMCs, and no further T cell sorting was performed. An Agilent 2100 Bioanalyzer and agarose gel were used to assess RNA quality, and a NanoDrop 2000 was used to measure RNA concentration. From its cysteine to its phenylalanine, the CDR3 spans 13 amino acids. Of the read, only the CDR3 DNA is kept; its 39 bases are in frame from base 1. V sheds 5 bases and J sheds 6 bases, leaving 13 bases between their ends. CDR1 and CDR2 were assigned from the germline V gene as SGHVS and FQNEAQ.

Library preparation used multiplex PCR. For sequencing, an Illumina HiSeq 4000 was employed. To build TCR beta libraries, CDR3 regions were amplified by Arm-PCR using iRepertoire HTBI primers. PCR products were gel purified before sequencing. Per the original workflow: Across samples, around 58 TRBV and 13 to 15 TRBJ segments were identified and used for gene usage analysis of CDR3 amino acid clonotypes. Filtered high-quality paired reads were merged into contigs using COPE and FqMerger. BLAST was used to align contigs to IMGT TRBV, TRBD and TRBJ reference genes, with CDR3 defined following IMGT. Highly expanded clones were defined as clonotypes with a frequency above 0.1%. Shannon entropy was used to measure repertoire diversity, and the Gini coefficient was used to measure V-J evenness. A clonotype was considered public if more than one individual shared it. The public reads were quality trimmed at Q25 with fastp and then assembled into clones with MiXCR by TCRdb, keeping productive beta chains. Entries that share a CDR3 protein sequence are merged under the most common genes and DNA. The V and J calls come from TCRdb's annotation, not from the publication. Here the sample has 500,000 to 700,000 distinct CDR3 sequences; about 32% occur a single time. The top ten hold 42% of the sample.

This clonotype was seen a handful of times. Its antigen specificity is not known. Per-base quality was not reported, and no clone a single base away is much larger than it. This specimen consisted of peripheral blood mononuclear cells (PBMCs), obtained when the disease was refractory, from a patient treated with antithyroid drugs. This chain joins TRBV7-8 to TRBJ1-1, with TRBD1 as a weak D call on 5 bases. This receptor was taken from a female donor with Graves disease. The DNA sequence is TGTGCCAGCAGCCGCAGGGTTTGGGCTGAAGCTTTCTTT. It is translated as CASSRRVWAEAFF.